This is a list of T cell receptor beta chains from one sample in a study of blood T cells in healthy people across ages. Each CDR3 protein is one row after TCRdb ran MiXCR on the 5' RACE reads. The table records 1 million or so distinct CDR3 sequences, over 35% of them present only once. The sequenced material came from blood. The receptors were sampled from a woman aged 55-69 years in good health. The CDR3 runs from the conserved cysteine through the conserved F or W. Fields, in order: V gene, D gene, J gene, clone size, CDR3 protein, CDR3 DNA. A D gene is named only where the DNA matches it firmly. Expanded clones are given a class, and other clones once, few, many or no size at all.

V gene: TRBV29-1; D gene: -; J gene: TRBJ2-1; clone size: -; CDR3 protein: CSADYNNEQFF; CDR3 DNA: TGCAGCGCAGACTATAACAATGAGCAGTTCTTC
V gene: TRBV6-5; D gene: -; J gene: TRBJ2-3; clone size: few; CDR3 protein: CASRKDWQDTQYF; CDR3 DNA: TGTGCCAGCAGGAAGGACTGGCAGGATACGCAGTATTTT
V gene: TRBV5-5; D gene: -; J gene: TRBJ2-3; clone size: -; CDR3 protein: CASSFSVGGDTQYF; CDR3 DNA: TGTGCCAGCAGCTTCTCGGTCGGCGGCGATACGCAGTATTTT
V gene: TRBV25-1; D gene: -; J gene: TRBJ1-2; clone size: -; CDR3 protein: CASSEGSRGYGYTF; CDR3 DNA: TGTGCCAGCAGTGAGGGATCACGAGGCTATGGCTACACCTTC
V gene: TRBV24-1; D gene: -; J gene: TRBJ2-3; clone size: -; CDR3 protein: CATSHPSWAAGTDTQYF; CDR3 DNA: TGTGCCACCAGCCACCCGTCCTGGGCGGCCGGCACAGATACGCAGTATTTT
V gene: TRBV7-9; D gene: -; J gene: TRBJ2-1; clone size: -; CDR3 protein: CASTPERGEQFF; CDR3 DNA: TGTGCCAGCACACCGGAACGGGGTGAGCAGTTCTTC
V gene: TRBV30; D gene: TRBD1; J gene: TRBJ2-6; clone size: -; CDR3 protein: CAWSGTAGANVLTF; CDR3 DNA: TGTGCCTGGAGCGGGACAGCTGGGGCCAACGTCCTGACTTTC
V gene: TRBV28; D gene: TRBD1; J gene: TRBJ2-3; clone size: few; CDR3 protein: CASRSDRYTDTQYF; CDR3 DNA: TGTGCCAGCAGATCGGACAGGTACACAGATACGCAGTATTTT
V gene: TRBV5-1; D gene: -; J gene: TRBJ1-4; clone size: once; CDR3 protein: CASSLAAERDEKLFF; CDR3 DNA: TGCGCCAGCAGCTTGGCGGCAGAAAGGGATGAAAAACTGTTTTTT
V gene: TRBV15; D gene: TRBD1; J gene: TRBJ2-3; clone size: -; CDR3 protein: CATSRGQGSSTDTQYF; CDR3 DNA: TGTGCCACCAGCAGAGGACAGGGGTCTAGCACAGATACGCAGTATTTT
V gene: TRBV24-1; D gene: TRBD1; J gene: TRBJ1-1; clone size: -; CDR3 protein: CATSSGTGYNTEAFF; CDR3 DNA: TGTGCCACCAGCTCCGGGACAGGGTATAACACTGAAGCTTTCTTT
V gene: TRBV6-5; D gene: -; J gene: TRBJ2-3; clone size: -; CDR3 protein: CASSYSRGGRTDTQYF; CDR3 DNA: TGTGCCAGCAGTTACTCTAGGGGGGGACGGACAGATACGCAGTATTTT
V gene: TRBV20-1; D gene: -; J gene: TRBJ2-1; clone size: -; CDR3 protein: CSARNSGKEQFF; CDR3 DNA: TGCAGTGCCAGAAATAGTGGTAAGGAGCAGTTCTTC
V gene: TRBV6-1; D gene: -; J gene: TRBJ2-7; clone size: -; CDR3 protein: CASSVANSDPPYEQYF; CDR3 DNA: TGTGCCAGCAGTGTCGCTAACTCCGACCCCCCCTACGAGCAGTACTTC
V gene: TRBV4-2; D gene: TRBD2; J gene: TRBJ2-3; clone size: -; CDR3 protein: CASSREAPSGILDTQYF; CDR3 DNA: TGTGCCAGCAGCCGGGAAGCTCCTAGCGGGATTCTTGATACGCAGTATTTT
V gene: TRBV11-2; D gene: -; J gene: TRBJ2-3; clone size: -; CDR3 protein: CASSSGAVADTQYF; CDR3 DNA: TGTGCCAGCAGCTCAGGGGCCGTCGCAGATACGCAGTATTTT
V gene: TRBV30; D gene: -; J gene: TRBJ2-7; clone size: -; CDR3 protein: CAWSEGVGTYEQYF; CDR3 DNA: TGTGCCTGGAGTGAAGGAGTTGGCACCTACGAGCAGTACTTC
V gene: TRBV3-1; D gene: -; J gene: TRBJ2-3; clone size: -; CDR3 protein: CASIDRMTDTQYF; CDR3 DNA: TGTGCCAGTATAGACAGGATGACAGATACGCAGTATTTT
V gene: TRBV20-1; D gene: -; J gene: TRBJ1-2; clone size: few; CDR3 protein: CSARDPGGHRSDYTF; CDR3 DNA: TGCAGTGCTAGAGACCCCGGAGGACACCGTAGTGATTACACCTTC
V gene: TRBV28; D gene: -; J gene: TRBJ2-1; clone size: -; CDR3 protein: CASSLADQEQFF; CDR3 DNA: TGTGCCAGCAGTTTAGCGGACCAAGAGCAGTTCTTC
V gene: TRBV5-1; D gene: -; J gene: TRBJ2-5; clone size: once; CDR3 protein: CASSLDGARRGETQYF; CDR3 DNA: TGCGCCAGCAGCTTGGACGGCGCGAGGAGAGGAGAGACCCAGTACTTC
V gene: TRBV28; D gene: TRBD1; J gene: TRBJ2-7; clone size: -; CDR3 protein: CASSSTPGQGFYYEQYF; CDR3 DNA: TGTGCCAGCAGTTCGACTCCGGGACAGGGATTTTACTACGAGCAGTACTTC
V gene: TRBV25-1; D gene: TRBD1; J gene: TRBJ2-3; clone size: few; CDR3 protein: CASSEEGQGTDTQYF; CDR3 DNA: TGTGCCAGCAGTGAGGAGGGACAGGGCACAGATACGCAGTATTTT
V gene: TRBV12-3/TRBV12-4; D gene: -; J gene: TRBJ1-1; clone size: once; CDR3 protein: CASSQHRDTEAFF; CDR3 DNA: TGTGCCAGCAGTCAACACCGGGACACTGAAGCTTTCTTT
V gene: TRBV2; D gene: -; J gene: TRBJ2-3; clone size: -; CDR3 protein: CASRGYTQYF; CDR3 DNA: TGTGCCAGTAGGGGTTATACGCAGTATTTT
V gene: TRBV29-1; D gene: -; J gene: TRBJ2-7; clone size: -; CDR3 protein: CSVEGSQGTYGQYF; CDR3 DNA: TGCAGCGTTGAGGGCAGCCAGGGAACCTACGGGCAGTACTTC
V gene: TRBV6-5; D gene: TRBD2; J gene: TRBJ2-7; clone size: few; CDR3 protein: CASSYEAGGLEQYF; CDR3 DNA: TGTGCCAGCAGTTACGAAGCGGGAGGGCTGGAGCAGTACTTC
V gene: TRBV10-3; D gene: -; J gene: TRBJ2-3; clone size: -; CDR3 protein: CAISGSILTARDTDTQYF; CDR3 DNA: TGTGCCATCAGTGGGTCGATTTTAACCGCAAGGGACACAGATACGCAGTATTTT
V gene: TRBV6-1; D gene: -; J gene: TRBJ1-4; clone size: -; CDR3 protein: CASGPLGGTNEKLFF; CDR3 DNA: TGTGCCAGCGGACCTTTAGGGGGGACTAATGAAAAACTGTTTTTT
V gene: TRBV20-1; D gene: -; J gene: TRBJ2-1; clone size: -; CDR3 protein: CSAWLATNNEQFF; CDR3 DNA: TGCAGTGCTTGGCTAGCGACAAACAATGAGCAGTTCTTC
V gene: TRBV12-3/TRBV12-4; D gene: TRBD2; J gene: TRBJ2-1; clone size: few; CDR3 protein: CASSLGSGRFANEQFF; CDR3 DNA: TGTGCCAGCAGTTTGGGTAGCGGGAGGTTTGCCAATGAGCAGTTCTTC
V gene: TRBV27; D gene: TRBD2; J gene: TRBJ2-7; clone size: -; CDR3 protein: CASSSTAALAAPYEQYF; CDR3 DNA: TGTGCCAGCAGTTCGACCGCGGCGCTAGCGGCCCCCTACGAGCAGTACTTC
V gene: TRBV5-1; D gene: -; J gene: TRBJ1-1; clone size: -; CDR3 protein: CASSLGLAVTEAFF; CDR3 DNA: TGCGCCAGCAGCTTGGGTCTCGCGGTGACTGAAGCTTTCTTT
V gene: TRBV20-1; D gene: TRBD1; J gene: TRBJ2-7; clone size: many; CDR3 protein: CSAYRGLYEQYF; CDR3 DNA: TGCAGTGCGTACAGGGGCCTCTACGAGCAGTACTTC
V gene: TRBV5-1; D gene: TRBD2; J gene: TRBJ2-1; clone size: -; CDR3 protein: CASSLTSGKYEQFF; CDR3 DNA: TGCGCCAGCTCCTTGACTAGCGGGAAGTACGAGCAGTTCTTC
V gene: TRBV6-2/TRBV6-3; D gene: TRBD2; J gene: TRBJ2-5; clone size: -; CDR3 protein: CASRYSTSGETQYF; CDR3 DNA: TGTGCCAGCAGGTACTCGACTAGCGGAGAGACCCAGTACTTC